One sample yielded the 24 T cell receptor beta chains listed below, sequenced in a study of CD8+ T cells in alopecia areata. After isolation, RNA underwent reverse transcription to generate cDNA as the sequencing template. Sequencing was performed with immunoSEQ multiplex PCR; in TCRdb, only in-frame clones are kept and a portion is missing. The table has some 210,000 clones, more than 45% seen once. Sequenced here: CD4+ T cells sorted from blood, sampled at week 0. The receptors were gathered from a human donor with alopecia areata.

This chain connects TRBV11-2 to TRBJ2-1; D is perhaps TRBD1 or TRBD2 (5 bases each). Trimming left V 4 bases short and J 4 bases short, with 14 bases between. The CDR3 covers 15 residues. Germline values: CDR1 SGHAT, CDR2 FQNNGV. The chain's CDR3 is CASSSGQGRYNEQFF. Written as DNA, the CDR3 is TGTGCCAGCAGCTCTGGCCAGGGACGGTACAATGAGCAGTTCTTC. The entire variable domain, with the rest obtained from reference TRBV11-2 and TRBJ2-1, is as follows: EAGVAQSPRYKIIEKRQSVAFWCNPISGHATLYWYQQILGQGPKLLIQFQNNGVVDDSQLPKDRFSAERLKGVDSTLKIQPAKLEDSAVYLCASSSGQGRYNEQFFGPGTRLTVL.

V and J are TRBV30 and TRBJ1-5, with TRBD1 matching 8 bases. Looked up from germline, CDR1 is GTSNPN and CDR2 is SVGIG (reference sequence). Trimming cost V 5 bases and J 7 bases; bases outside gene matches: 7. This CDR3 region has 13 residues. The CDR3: CAWDRGYKQPQHF. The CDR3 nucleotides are TGTGCCTGGGACAGGGGATATAAACAGCCCCAGCATTTT.

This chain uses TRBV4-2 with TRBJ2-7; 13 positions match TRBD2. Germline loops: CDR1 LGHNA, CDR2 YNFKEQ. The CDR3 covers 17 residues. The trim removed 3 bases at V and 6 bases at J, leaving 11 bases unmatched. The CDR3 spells CASSQIGLAGEPGEQYF. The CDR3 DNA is TGTGCCAGCAGCCAGATAGGACTAGCGGGAGAGCCCGGCGAGCAGTACTTC.

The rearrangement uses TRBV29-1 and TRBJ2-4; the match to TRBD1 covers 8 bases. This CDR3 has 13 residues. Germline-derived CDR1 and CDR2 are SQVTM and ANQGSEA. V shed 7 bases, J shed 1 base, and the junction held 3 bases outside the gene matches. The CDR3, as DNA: TGCAGCGCTCGGACAGGGGCCAAAAACATTCAGTACTTC. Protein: CSARTGAKNIQYF.

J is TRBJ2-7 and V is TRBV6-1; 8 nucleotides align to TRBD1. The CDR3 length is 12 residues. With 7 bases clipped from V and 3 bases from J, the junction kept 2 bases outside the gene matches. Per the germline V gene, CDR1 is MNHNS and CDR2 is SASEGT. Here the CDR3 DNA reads TGTGCCAGCACGGGACAGGTCTACGAGCAGTACTTC. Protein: CASTGQVYEQYF.

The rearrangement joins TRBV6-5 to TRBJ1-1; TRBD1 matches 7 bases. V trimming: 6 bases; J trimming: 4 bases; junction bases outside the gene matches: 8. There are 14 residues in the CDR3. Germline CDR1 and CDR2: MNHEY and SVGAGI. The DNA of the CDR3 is TGTGCCAGCAGATCTCCGGGACAGAGCACTGAAGCTTTCTTT. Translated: CASRSPGQSTEAFF.

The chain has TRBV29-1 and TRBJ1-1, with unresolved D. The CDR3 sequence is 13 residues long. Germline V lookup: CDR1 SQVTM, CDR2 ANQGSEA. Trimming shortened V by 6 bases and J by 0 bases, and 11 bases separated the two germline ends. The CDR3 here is CSVKWRMNTEAFF. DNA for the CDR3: TGCAGCGTCAAATGGCGAATGAACACTGAAGCTTTCTTT.

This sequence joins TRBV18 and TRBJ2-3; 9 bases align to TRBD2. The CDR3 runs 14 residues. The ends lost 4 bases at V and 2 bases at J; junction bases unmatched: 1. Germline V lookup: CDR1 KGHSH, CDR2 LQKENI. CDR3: CASSLAGDTDTQYF. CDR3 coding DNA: TGTGCCAGCTCACTAGCGGGGGACACAGATACGCAGTATTTT.

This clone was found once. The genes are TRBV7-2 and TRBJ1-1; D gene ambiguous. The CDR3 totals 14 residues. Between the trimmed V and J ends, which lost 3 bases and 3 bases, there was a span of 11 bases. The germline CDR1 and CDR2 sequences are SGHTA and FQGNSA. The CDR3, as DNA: TGTGCCAGCAGCTTGGGGAGGCTGGACACTGAAGCTTTCTTT. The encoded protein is CASSLGRLDTEAFF.

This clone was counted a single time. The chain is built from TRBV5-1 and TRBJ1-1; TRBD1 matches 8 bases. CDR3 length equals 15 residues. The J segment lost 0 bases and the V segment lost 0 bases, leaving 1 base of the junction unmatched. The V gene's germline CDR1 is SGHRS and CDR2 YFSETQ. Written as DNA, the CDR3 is TGCGCCAGCAGCTTGGGACAGGGGATGAACACTGAAGCTTTCTTT. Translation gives CASSLGQGMNTEAFF.

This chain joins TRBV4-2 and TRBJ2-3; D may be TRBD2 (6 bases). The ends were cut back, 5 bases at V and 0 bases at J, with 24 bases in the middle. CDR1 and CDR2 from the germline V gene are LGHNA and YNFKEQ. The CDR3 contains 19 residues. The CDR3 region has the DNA TGTGCCAGCAGCAGGCGCCCCAATGTGGGTAGCGGCAGCACAGATACGCAGTATTTT. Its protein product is CASSRRPNVGSGSTDTQYF.

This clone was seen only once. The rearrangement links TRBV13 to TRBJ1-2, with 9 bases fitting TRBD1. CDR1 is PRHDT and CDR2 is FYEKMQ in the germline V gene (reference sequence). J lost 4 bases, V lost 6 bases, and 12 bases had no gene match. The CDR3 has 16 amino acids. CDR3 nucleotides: TGTGCCAGCAGTAAAACCGGGACAGGGCTTGGCTATGGCTACACCTTC. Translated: CASSKTGTGLGYGYTF.

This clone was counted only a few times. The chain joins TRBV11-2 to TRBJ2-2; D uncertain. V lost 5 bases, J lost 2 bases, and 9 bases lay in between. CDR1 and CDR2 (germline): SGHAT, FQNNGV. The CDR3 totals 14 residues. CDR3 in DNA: TGTGCCAGCAGCCAAACTGTTAACACCGGGGAGCTGTTTTTT. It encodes CASSQTVNTGELFF.

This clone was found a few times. CDR3 DNA: TGTGCCAGCAAGGGGTCCGGTGTGAACACTGAAGCTTTCTTT. As protein: CASKGSGVNTEAFF. The chain carries TRBV6-5 and TRBJ1-1, with D possibly matching TRBD1 (5 bases). This CDR3 region has 14 residues. Deletions cut 7 bases from V and 0 bases from J, with 12 bases between. Germline CDR1 MNHEY, CDR2 SVGAGI.

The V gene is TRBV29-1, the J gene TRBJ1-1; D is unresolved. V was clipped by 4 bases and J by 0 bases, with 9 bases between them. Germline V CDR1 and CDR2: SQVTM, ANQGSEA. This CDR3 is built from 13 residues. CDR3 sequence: CSVGLLVNTEAFF. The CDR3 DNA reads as TGCAGCGTTGGGTTGTTGGTGAACACTGAAGCTTTCTTT.

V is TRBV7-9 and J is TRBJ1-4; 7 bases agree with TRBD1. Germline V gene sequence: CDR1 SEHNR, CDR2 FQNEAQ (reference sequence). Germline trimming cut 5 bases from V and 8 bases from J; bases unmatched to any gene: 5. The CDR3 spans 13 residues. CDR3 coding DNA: TGTGCCAGCAGCGGACAGGTCGGCGAAAAACTGTTTTTT. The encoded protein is CASSGQVGEKLFF.

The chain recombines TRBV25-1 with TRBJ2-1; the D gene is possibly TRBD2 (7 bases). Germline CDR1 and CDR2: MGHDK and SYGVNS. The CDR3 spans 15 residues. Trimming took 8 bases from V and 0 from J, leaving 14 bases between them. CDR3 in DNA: TGTGCCAGCGAGGGGGGGACTACCTCCTACAATGAGCAGTTCTTC. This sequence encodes CASEGGTTSYNEQFF.

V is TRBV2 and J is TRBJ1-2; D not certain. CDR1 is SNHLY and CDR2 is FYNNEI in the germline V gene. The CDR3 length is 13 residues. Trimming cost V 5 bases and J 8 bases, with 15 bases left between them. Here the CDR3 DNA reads TGTGCCAGCAGTAACTCACAGATTTTCGGCTACACCTTC. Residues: CASSNSQIFGYTF.

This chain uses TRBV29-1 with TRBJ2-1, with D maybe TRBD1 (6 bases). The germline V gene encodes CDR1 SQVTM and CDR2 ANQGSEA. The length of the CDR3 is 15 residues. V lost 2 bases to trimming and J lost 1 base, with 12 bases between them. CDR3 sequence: CSVELQGASYNEQFF. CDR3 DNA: TGCAGCGTTGAATTACAGGGAGCTTCCTACAATGAGCAGTTCTTC.

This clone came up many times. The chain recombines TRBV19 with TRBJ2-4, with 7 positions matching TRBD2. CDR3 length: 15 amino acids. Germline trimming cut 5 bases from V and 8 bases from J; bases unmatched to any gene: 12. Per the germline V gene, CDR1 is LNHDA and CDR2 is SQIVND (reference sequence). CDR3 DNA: TGTGCCAGTAGTCCGAGGGAGGGGTTGGGCGACATTCAGTACTTC. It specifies CASSPREGLGDIQYF.

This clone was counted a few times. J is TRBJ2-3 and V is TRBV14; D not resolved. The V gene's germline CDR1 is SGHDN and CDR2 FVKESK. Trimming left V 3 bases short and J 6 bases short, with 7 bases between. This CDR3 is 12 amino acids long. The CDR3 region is CASSQKGDTQYF. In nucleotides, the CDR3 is TGTGCCAGCAGCCAGAAAGGGGATACGCAGTATTTT. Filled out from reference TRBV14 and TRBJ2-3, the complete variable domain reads EAGVTQFPSHSVIEKGQTVTLRCDPISGHDNLYWYRRVMGKEIKFLLHFVKESKQDESGMPNNRFLAERTGGTYSTLKVQPAELEDSGVYFCASSQKGDTQYFGPGTRLTVL.

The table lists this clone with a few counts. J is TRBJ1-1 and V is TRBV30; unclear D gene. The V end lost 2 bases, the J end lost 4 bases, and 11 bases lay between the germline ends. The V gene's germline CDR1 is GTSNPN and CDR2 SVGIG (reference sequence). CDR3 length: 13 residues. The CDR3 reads CAWSNVVGTEAFF. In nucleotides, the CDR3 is TGTGCCTGGAGTAATGTAGTAGGCACTGAAGCTTTCTTT.

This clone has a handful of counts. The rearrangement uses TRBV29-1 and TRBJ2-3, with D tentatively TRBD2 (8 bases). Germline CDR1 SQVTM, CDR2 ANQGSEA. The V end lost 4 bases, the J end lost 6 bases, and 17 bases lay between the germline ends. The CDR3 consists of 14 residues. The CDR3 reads CSVGVVAGQDTQYF. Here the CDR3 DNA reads TGCAGCGTTGGGGTGGTAGCGGGACAGGATACGCAGTATTTT.

The CDR3 sequence is CSVPIRQVSYNEQFF. CDR3 nucleotide sequence: TGCAGCGTCCCCATACGACAGGTCTCCTACAATGAGCAGTTCTTC. The V gene is TRBV29-1, the J gene TRBJ2-1; weak D call: TRBD1 (6 bases). The CDR3 sequence is 15 residues long. In germline, CDR1 is SQVTM, CDR2 ANQGSEA. Trimming took off 6 bases at V and 0 bases at J, with 15 bases between the two ends.